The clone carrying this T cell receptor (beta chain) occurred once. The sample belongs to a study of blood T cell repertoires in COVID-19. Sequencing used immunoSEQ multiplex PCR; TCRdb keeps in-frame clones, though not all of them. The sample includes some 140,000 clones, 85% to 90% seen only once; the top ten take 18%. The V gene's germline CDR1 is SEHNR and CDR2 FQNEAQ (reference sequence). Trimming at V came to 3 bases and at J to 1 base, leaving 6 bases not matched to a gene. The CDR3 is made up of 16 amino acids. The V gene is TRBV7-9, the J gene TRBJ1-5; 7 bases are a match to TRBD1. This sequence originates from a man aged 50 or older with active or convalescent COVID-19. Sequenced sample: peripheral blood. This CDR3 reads CASSLDRQESNQPQHF. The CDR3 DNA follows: TGTGCCAGCAGCTTGGACAGGCAGGAGAGCAATCAGCCCCAGCATTTT.